This entry lists 24 T cell receptor beta chains sequenced from one sample in a study of T cells in Graves' hyperthyroidism and ophthalmopathy. RNA transcripts yielded amplified TCR beta CDR3 regions. The HTBI primer set drove a first-round RT-PCR of the TCR CDR3. TCRdb independently ran MiXCR on the multiplex PCR reads; one entry per CDR3 protein. The repertoire holds under 300,000 distinct CDR3 sequences, with around 22% as singletons. The sample was blood. These receptors were obtained from a man aged 25-45 years with Graves' ophthalmopathy.

The V gene is TRBV7-8, the J gene TRBJ1-2; D may be TRBD1 (5 bases). This CDR3 has 14 amino acids. With 1 base removed from V and 4 bases from J, the gap between germline ends came to 10 bases. Germline assignment: CDR1 SGHVS and CDR2 FQNEAQ. This CDR3 reads CASSLVQGFYGYTF. The DNA of the CDR3 is TGTGCCAGCAGCTTAGTGCAGGGATTCTATGGCTACACCTTC.

This clonotype was seen only a few times. V usage is TRBV20-1 and J usage is TRBJ2-5; perhaps TRBD1 as D (6 bases). The CDR3 has 13 amino acids. Germline values: CDR1 DFQATT, CDR2 SNEGSKA (reference sequence). V dropped 4 bases and J dropped 1 base, with 10 bases sitting between them. CDR3 loop: CSATQGPQETQYF. Here the CDR3 DNA reads TGCAGTGCTACTCAGGGGCCCCAAGAGACCCAGTACTTC.

This clonotype was detected only once. The genes are TRBV3-1 and TRBJ2-1, with 9 bases fitting TRBD2. Germline CDR1 reads LGHDT; CDR2 reads YNNKEL (reference sequence). Unmatched junction bases numbered 5, after V lost 1 base and J lost 7 bases. The CDR3 totals 15 residues. In DNA form, the CDR3 reads TGTGCCAGCAGCCAAGTTAGCGGGGGAGGGAATGAGCAGTTCTTC. Amino acids: CASSQVSGGGNEQFF.

This clonotype has more than one count but fewer than ten. The rearrangement uses TRBV5-6 and TRBJ1-4, with D hard to call. Germline CDR1 SGHDT, CDR2 YYEEEE. V lost 1 base, J lost 4 bases, and 8 bases lay in between. This CDR3 has 14 amino acids. The CDR3 DNA is TGTGCCAGCAGCTTGTGGCTACGTAATGAAAAACTGTTTTTT. This codes for CASSLWLRNEKLFF.

This clonotype was picked up a small number of times. The chain has TRBV24-1 and TRBJ1-5, with D hard to call. V lost 7 bases and J lost 0, with 12 bases in between. The germline gives CDR1 KGHDR, CDR2 SFDVKD. The CDR3 is made up of 15 amino acids. The chain's CDR3 is CATSGNQYSNQPQHF. The DNA of the CDR3 is TGTGCCACCAGCGGTAACCAATATAGCAATCAGCCCCAGCATTTT.

This clonotype came up many times. The chain uses TRBV3-1 and TRBJ2-1, with D possibly matching TRBD1 (5 bases). The CDR3 is made up of 16 amino acids. The germline V and J ends were trimmed by 4 bases and 2 bases, with 15 bases remaining between them. CDR1 and CDR2 from the germline V gene are LGHDT and YNNKEL (reference sequence). As DNA, the CDR3 is TGTGCCAGCAGCCCCCTGTACAGGTTTACCTACAATGAGCAGTTCTTC. Protein: CASSPLYRFTYNEQFF.

The V and J genes are TRBV10-2 and TRBJ2-1; 10 nucleotides align to TRBD2. This CDR3 comprises 14 residues. J was trimmed by 6 bases and V by 6 bases; bases with no gene match: 5. Germline V CDR1 and CDR2: WSHSY, SAAADI. The CDR3 region is CASRSGRAGNEQFF. CDR3 coding DNA: TGCGCCAGCAGAAGCGGGAGGGCCGGCAATGAGCAGTTCTTC.

Only a few counts were recorded for this clonotype. The rearrangement uses TRBV28 and TRBJ2-4, with D unclear. V was shortened by 7 bases and J by 1 base, with 14 bases between the two germline ends. Germline values: CDR1 MDHEN, CDR2 SYDVKM. There are 15 residues in the CDR3. CDR3 sequence (DNA): TGTGCCAGCACCGACCCCACTTGGGCCAAAAACATTCAGTACTTC. Translation gives CASTDPTWAKNIQYF. The full variable domain, with the rest looked up from reference TRBV28 and TRBJ2-4, is DVKVTQSSRYLVKRTGEKVFLECVQDMDHENMFWYRQDPGLGLRLIYFSYDVKMKEKGDIPEGYSVSREKKERFSLILESASTNQTSMYLCASTDPTWAKNIQYFGAGTRLSVL.

This clonotype was counted only a few times. The chain couples TRBV20-1 to TRBJ1-2; possibly TRBD1 for D (6 bases). This CDR3 region has 9 residues. Deletions cut 5 bases from V and 8 bases from J, with 6 bases between. CDR1 DFQATT and CDR2 SNEGSKA come from the germline V gene (reference sequence). CDR3 sequence: CSADRGYTF. The CDR3 DNA reads TGCAGTGCTGACAGGGGCTACACCTTC.

This clonotype was detected a few times. CDR3 sequence: CATSDLEVLGGTQYF. CDR3 in DNA: TGTGCCACCAGTGATTTAGAGGTTCTAGGGGGGACCCAGTACTTC. J is TRBJ2-5 and V is TRBV24-1, with D maybe TRBD1 (6 bases). The germline V gene encodes CDR1 KGHDR and CDR2 SFDVKD. Between the trimmed V and J ends, which lost 1 base and 7 bases, there was a span of 15 bases. CDR3 length: 15 residues.

This clonotype was seen only a few times. The V gene is TRBV14, the J gene TRBJ2-3, with D maybe TRBD1 (5 bases). Germline CDR1 reads SGHDN; CDR2 reads FVKESK. V was cut by 4 bases and J by 2 bases, with 22 bases left in between. The CDR3 totals 18 residues. CDR3 sequence reads: CASSPPPLWGDPTDTQYF. Written as DNA, the CDR3 is TGTGCCAGCAGCCCGCCGCCCCTGTGGGGCGACCCCACAGATACGCAGTATTTT. Complete variable domain (other parts from reference TRBV14 and TRBJ2-3): EAGVTQFPSHSVIEKGQTVTLRCDPISGHDNLYWYRRVMGKEIKFLLHFVKESKQDESGMPNNRFLAERTGGTYSTLKVQPAELEDSGVYFCASSPPPLWGDPTDTQYFGPGTRLTVL.

V and J are TRBV28 and TRBJ2-7; 8 nucleotides agree with TRBD1. V lost 6 bases, J lost 6 bases, and 10 bases stayed unmatched. Germline V gene lookup returns CDR1 MDHEN and CDR2 SYDVKM. The CDR3 runs to 14 residues. Here the CDR3 DNA reads TGTGCCAGCAGCACACCGGGACAGGAATTCGAGCAGTACTTC. Translating it yields CASSTPGQEFEQYF. Variable domain in full (rest from reference TRBV28 and TRBJ2-7): DVKVTQSSRYLVKRTGEKVFLECVQDMDHENMFWYRQDPGLGLRLIYFSYDVKMKEKGDIPEGYSVSREKKERFSLILESASTNQTSMYLCASSTPGQEFEQYFGPGTRLTVT.

This clonotype was recorded many times. The V gene is TRBV28, the J gene TRBJ2-1, with 7 bases identical to TRBD2. Germline loops: CDR1 MDHEN, CDR2 SYDVKM. The CDR3 runs 14 residues. J was trimmed by 4 bases and V by 10 bases; bases with no gene match: 10. The chain's CDR3 is CATPQAGHYNEQFF. The CDR3 DNA reads as TGTGCCACCCCACAAGCGGGGCATTACAATGAGCAGTTCTTC.

The rearrangement uses TRBV19 and TRBJ1-1; a weak D match, TRBD1 (5 bases). From germline, CDR1 is LNHDA and CDR2 SQIVND (reference sequence). V was pared by 5 bases and J by 4 bases, with 14 bases between. The CDR3 spans 14 residues. The CDR3 sequence is CASSARDAGTEAFF. CDR3 sequence (DNA): TGTGCCAGTAGTGCCAGGGACGCGGGCACTGAAGCTTTCTTT.

The chain uses TRBV4-1 and TRBJ2-3, with 11 bases identical to TRBD1. V dropped 4 bases and J dropped 3; count of bases not matched to a gene: 3. The length of the CDR3 is 15 residues. Germline V gene sequence: CDR1 MGHRA, CDR2 YSYEKL. CDR3 protein: CASSLDRGPTDTQYF. The CDR3 nucleotides read TGCGCCAGCAGCCTGGACAGGGGGCCAACAGATACGCAGTATTTT.

This clonotype was picked up many times. The chain has TRBV3-1 and TRBJ1-5; no definite D call. Germline CDR1 and CDR2: LGHDT and YNNKEL (reference sequence). This CDR3 spans 12 amino acids. V lost 2 bases and J lost 3, with 2 bases in between. CDR3 residues: CASSQNNQPQHF. In DNA, the CDR3 is TGTGCCAGCAGCCAAAACAATCAGCCCCAGCATTTT.

Only a few counts were recorded for this clonotype. This chain links TRBV5-1 with TRBJ2-4; D is perhaps TRBD1 (6 bases). This CDR3 is built from 16 residues. Germline values: CDR1 SGHRS, CDR2 YFSETQ. V was shortened by 0 bases and J by 7 bases, with 17 bases between the two germline ends. CDR3 nucleotides: TGCGCCAGCAGCTTGGAGGGGACAAGACGCGGGAACATTCAGTACTTC. As protein: CASSLEGTRRGNIQYF.

A few counts support this clonotype. CDR3 in amino acids: CASSLTPSEQYF. The CDR3 nucleotides read TGTGCCAGCAGCTTAACCCCATCCGAGCAGTACTTC. The chain uses TRBV7-6 and TRBJ2-7; D gene uncertain. The CDR3 covers 12 residues. Deletions cut 2 bases from V and 6 bases from J, with 8 bases between. Germline assignment: CDR1 SGHVS and CDR2 FNYEAQ.

This clonotype was counted between two and nine times. The chain joins TRBV24-1 to TRBJ2-2; 15 bases fit TRBD2. This CDR3 region has 20 residues. The V gene's germline CDR1 is KGHDR and CDR2 SFDVKD. With V trimmed by 0 bases and J by 1 base, 5 bases remained unmatched. The CDR3 bases are TGTGCCACCAGTGATTTGCGCACGGGACTAGCGGGAGGGAACACCGGGGAGCTGTTTTTT. Translating gives CATSDLRTGLAGGNTGELFF.

The V and J genes are TRBV6-1 and TRBJ2-3; the D call may be TRBD1 or TRBD2 (5 bases each). Germline V gives CDR1 MNHNS, CDR2 SASEGT. The CDR3 has 14 residues. The V end lost 7 bases, the J end lost 3 bases, and 14 bases lay between the germline ends. The CDR3, as DNA: TGTGCCAGCAAACCGGGGCTTGGGACAGATACGCAGTATTTT. This encodes CASKPGLGTDTQYF.

The table lists this clonotype with a few counts. The V and J genes are TRBV12-3 or TRBV12-4 and TRBJ2-1; 10 positions match TRBD2. The junction had 11 bases not matched to a gene; V was cut back by 1 base and J by 2 bases. The CDR3 runs to 19 residues. CDR3 sequence (DNA): TGTGCCAGCAGTTTAGGAGGATACGCTAGCGGGAGTGCCTACAATGAGCAGTTCTTC. Protein product: CASSLGGYASGSAYNEQFF.

This clonotype was recorded a few times. The rearrangement joins TRBV24-1 to TRBJ2-1; tentatively, D is TRBD1 (6 bases). The germline gives CDR1 KGHDR, CDR2 SFDVKD. V dropped 3 bases and J dropped 0 bases, with 11 bases sitting between them. The CDR3 contains 16 residues. The CDR3 spells CATSDRYRDSYNEQFF. The CDR3 DNA sequence: TGTGCCACCAGTGATAGATACAGGGACTCCTACAATGAGCAGTTCTTC.

The table lists this clonotype with a few counts. The CDR3 DNA sequence: TGCGCCAGCAGCTTGTTAATAGCGGGGGTGAACAATGAGCAGTTCTTC. Protein sequence: CASSLLIAGVNNEQFF. The chain employs TRBV5-1 and TRBJ2-1; TRBD2 matches 9 bases. V shed 1 base, J shed 5 bases, and the junction held 7 bases outside the gene matches. The V gene's germline CDR1 is SGHRS and CDR2 YFSETQ. This CDR3 is 16 amino acids long.

CDR3 protein: CASRVGQNEKLFF. The DNA of the CDR3 is TGTGCCAGCAGAGTGGGACAGAATGAAAAACTGTTTTTT. V gene TRBV28 combines with J gene TRBJ1-4; TRBD1 matches at 7 bases. The CDR3 runs to 13 residues. From germline, CDR1 is MDHEN and CDR2 SYDVKM. V lost 6 bases, J lost 5 bases, and 3 bases stayed unmatched.